The clone carrying this T cell receptor (beta chain) appeared a single time. What it binds is not known. V was shortened by 6 bases and J by 5 bases, with 11 bases between the two germline ends. There are 13 residues in the CDR3. Looked up from germline, CDR1 is MDHEN and CDR2 is SYDVKM. A TCRbeta library incorporating unique molecular identifiers was prepared. TCRdb independently ran MiXCR on the PCR reads; one entry per CDR3 protein. The sample shows a few hundred thousand distinct CDR3 sequences, about a quarter of them seen only once. This sample was taken from a study of T-cell reconstitution after alpha-beta-depleted transplantation in children. Study-level points and caveats: There were reportedly several hundred expanded graft clones from which alpha-beta T cells came about two months after transplant.

The chain is built from TRBV28 and TRBJ1-5, with TRBD1 as a possible D gene (6 bases). This TCR was sampled from a male patient aged 10 to 17 who had a stem cell transplant for acute lymphoblastic leukemia, so the T cells may come from the graft donor. This sample comprised PBMCs, mostly from graft donor cells, obtained 180 days after TCRalphabeta/CD19-depleted stem cell transplant. CDR3 DNA sequence: TGTGCCAGCAGAGGACAGAGTCATCAGCCCCAGCATTTT. As protein: CASRGQSHQPQHF.